This T cell receptor beta chain derives from a study of T cells after yellow fever vaccination. Study at large: In the case of low-cell-number fractions, SMART-Seq v4 Ultra Low Input was used for preparation.

The CDR3 is 18 amino acids. Germline-derived CDR1 and CDR2 are LNHNV and YYDKDF (reference sequence). V lost 0 bases to trimming and J lost 2 bases; unmatched junction nucleotides: 10. Via MiXCR, TCRdb re-called the 5' RACE reads, giving one row per CDR3 protein. This sample yields a few hundred thousand distinct CDR3 sequences, of which roughly 4.3% are seen a single time; roughly 24% belongs to the top ten. Points from the study as a whole: The secondary response showed a weaker magnitude and a faster peak, day 5 versus 15. A large majority of primary-vaccination clones showed up again after the booster (just under 97% CD4, 75% to 90% CD8).

This clonotype was picked up many times. The antigen is not known. This TCR derives from a man younger than 35 who received the YFV17D yellow fever vaccine. This rearrangement joins TRBV15 to TRBJ1-5, with 7 bases aligning to TRBD1. Sample: PBMCs, taken 5 days after the yellow fever booster vaccination. Here the CDR3 reads CATSRDDLRGHGNQPQHF. The CDR3 DNA is TGTGCCACCAGCAGAGATGATTTGAGGGGGCACGGCAATCAGCCCCAGCATTTT.